This T cell receptor (beta chain) was sequenced during a study of blood T cell repertoires in COVID-19 (dated by TCRdb to 2018 to 2021). With respect to the entire study: Collaborator samples came from the United States, Italy and Spain and covered acute and convalescent phases of COVID-19. The material from the prospective study consisted of cDNA or gDNA derived from T cells, B-cell-depleted T cells, or PBMCs. Subjects who had been exposed to COVID-19, were actively infected with it, or had recovered from it provided the deeply sampled blood TCRbeta repertoires that made up the dataset. A freely available public database, intended as a resource for researchers studying the immune response to SARS-CoV-2, is where the repertoires were released. Samples came from the ongoing ImmuneRACE study (first 160 participants) plus 1,254 subjects from 6 global collaborators. The sample metadata nearly always contained a de-identified subject ID, COVID-19 status, age in years and sex. Where available, HLA class I and class II types were obtained from metadata supplied by the sample provider rather than from assay-based typing. Study-wide findings and limitations: How much clinical and demographic metadata was included differed by source and by participant, and the metadata was provided uncurated.

The immunoSEQ Assay, a bias-controlled multiplex PCR, was used to amplify TCRbeta CDR3 regions from genomic DNA. As for the authors' bioinformatics: The number of nucleated cells in each sample was estimated from the amplification of reference gene primers within the assay. To quantify the absolute abundance of each unique TCRbeta CDR3 rearrangement, sequence reads were collapsed and filtered. For each sample, productive Simpson clonality was calculated as the square root of Simpson's diversity index across productive rearrangements. In its TCRdb copy, this immuneACCESS table keeps in-frame sequences only and misses some clones. Where compared with another copy, unresolved V genes explain less than half of these, and the others have no known cause. The V and J calls and clone size were taken over from that table, and D and trimming were inferred from the DNA. This sample has around 130,000 clones in its table, and approximately 88% of those were observed once. Of the sample, approximately 18% is held by the ten largest clones.

Comment on this clone: There is no known antigen for this receptor. Within one base of it there is no much larger clone, and no base qualities were kept.

Each collaborating institution followed its own protocols to collect whole blood in K2EDTA tubes. Collaborator samples were shipped for TCRbeta analysis as frozen whole blood, isolated PBMCs, or DNA extracted from either sample type. In the germline V gene (reference sequence), CDR1 corresponds to PRHDT and CDR2 to FYEKMQ. The cysteine opens and the phenylalanine closes a CDR3 of 16 amino acids. The CDR3 DNA has 48 bases and is translated from base 1. The junction shows trimming of 4 bases on V and 4 bases on J, plus 19 bases between the germline ends. This TCR came from a woman older than 75 with acute or convalescent COVID-19. The V and J genes are TRBV13 and TRBJ1-2; perhaps TRBD1 is the D gene, with 5 bases matching. Sequencing was carried out using peripheral blood. CDR3 loop: CASSSRGTGGGYGYTF. At the DNA level, the sequence is TGTGCCAGCAGCTCACGCGGGACCGGGGGTGGCTATGGCTACACCTTC.